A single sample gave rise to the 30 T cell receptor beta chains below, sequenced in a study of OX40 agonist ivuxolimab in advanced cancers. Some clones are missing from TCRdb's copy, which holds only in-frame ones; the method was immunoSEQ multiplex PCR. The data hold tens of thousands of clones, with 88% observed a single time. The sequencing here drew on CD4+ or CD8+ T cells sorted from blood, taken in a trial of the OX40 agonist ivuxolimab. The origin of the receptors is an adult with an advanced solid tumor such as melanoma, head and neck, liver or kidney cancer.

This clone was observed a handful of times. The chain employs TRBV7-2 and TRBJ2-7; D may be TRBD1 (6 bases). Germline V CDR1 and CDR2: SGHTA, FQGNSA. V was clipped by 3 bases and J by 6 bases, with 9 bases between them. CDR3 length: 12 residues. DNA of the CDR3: TGTGCCAGCAGCTTCAGGGGTTTCGAGCAGTACTTC. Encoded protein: CASSFRGFEQYF.

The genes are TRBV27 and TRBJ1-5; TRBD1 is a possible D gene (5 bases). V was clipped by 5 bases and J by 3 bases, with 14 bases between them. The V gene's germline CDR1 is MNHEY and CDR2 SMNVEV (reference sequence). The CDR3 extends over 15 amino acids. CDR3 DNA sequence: TGTGCCAGCAGTCGCCGTGAGGGGCCCAATCAGCCCCAGCATTTT. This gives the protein CASSRREGPNQPQHF.

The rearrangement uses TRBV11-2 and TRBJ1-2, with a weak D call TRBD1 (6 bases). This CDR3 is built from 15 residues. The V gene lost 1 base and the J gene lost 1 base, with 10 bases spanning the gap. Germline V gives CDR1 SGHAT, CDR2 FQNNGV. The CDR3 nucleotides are TGTGCCAGCAGCTTAGGTACCAGGGGTAACTATGGCTACACCTTC. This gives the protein CASSLGTRGNYGYTF.

CDR3 residues: CASSLAGGPNYGYTF. The CDR3 region has the DNA TGTGCCAGCAGTTTGGCGGGGGGGCCTAACTATGGCTACACCTTC. The chain is built from TRBV27 and TRBJ1-2; D is possibly TRBD1 (6 bases). The V gene lost 3 bases and the J gene lost 0 bases, with 11 bases spanning the gap. The V gene's germline CDR1 is MNHEY and CDR2 SMNVEV (reference sequence). The CDR3 loop spans 15 amino acids.

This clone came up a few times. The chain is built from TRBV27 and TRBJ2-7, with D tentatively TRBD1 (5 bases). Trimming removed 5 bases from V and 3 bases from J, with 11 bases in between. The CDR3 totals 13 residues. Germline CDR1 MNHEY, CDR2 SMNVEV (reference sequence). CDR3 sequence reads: CASSPGIFYEQYF. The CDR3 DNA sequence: TGTGCCAGCAGTCCAGGGATTTTCTACGAGCAGTACTTC.

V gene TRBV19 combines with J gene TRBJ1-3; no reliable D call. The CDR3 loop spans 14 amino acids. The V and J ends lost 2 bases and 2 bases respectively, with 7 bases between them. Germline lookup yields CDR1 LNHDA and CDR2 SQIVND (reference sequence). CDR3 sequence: CASSIYGAGNTIYF. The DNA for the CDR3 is TGTGCCAGTAGTATATACGGGGCTGGAAACACCATATATTTT.

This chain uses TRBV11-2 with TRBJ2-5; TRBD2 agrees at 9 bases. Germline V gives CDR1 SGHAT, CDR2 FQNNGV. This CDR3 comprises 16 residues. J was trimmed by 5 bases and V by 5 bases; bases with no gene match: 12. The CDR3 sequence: CASSQGTSPTEETQYF. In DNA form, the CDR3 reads TGTGCCAGCAGCCAAGGGACTAGCCCGACGGAGGAGACCCAGTACTTC.

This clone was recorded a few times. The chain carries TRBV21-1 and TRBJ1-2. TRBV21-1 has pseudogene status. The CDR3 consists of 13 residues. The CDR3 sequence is CASSSTSNYGYTF. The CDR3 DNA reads TGTGCCAGCAGCAGCACCTCTAACTATGGCTACACCTTC.

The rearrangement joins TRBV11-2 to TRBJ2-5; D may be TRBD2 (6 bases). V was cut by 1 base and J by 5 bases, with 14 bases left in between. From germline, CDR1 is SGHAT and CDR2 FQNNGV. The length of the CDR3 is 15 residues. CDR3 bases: TGTGCCAGCAGCTTAGCCCGTGGAGGGTGGGAGACCCAGTACTTC. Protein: CASSLARGGWETQYF.

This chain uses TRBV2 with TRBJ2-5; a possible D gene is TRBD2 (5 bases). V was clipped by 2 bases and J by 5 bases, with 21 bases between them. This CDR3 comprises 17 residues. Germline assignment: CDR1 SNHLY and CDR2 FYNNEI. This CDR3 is CASSENPLAGYLETQYF. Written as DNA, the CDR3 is TGTGCCAGCAGTGAAAATCCCCTAGCCGGGTATTTGGAGACCCAGTACTTC.

CDR3 in amino acids: CASKGLDPYNEQFF. The CDR3 DNA follows: TGTGCCAGCAAGGGACTAGATCCCTACAATGAGCAGTTCTTC. The V call is TRBV2, the J call TRBJ2-1; TRBD2 agrees at 8 bases. CDR3 length: 14 amino acids. CDR1 and CDR2 (germline): SNHLY, FYNNEI. The ends lost 7 bases at V and 2 bases at J; junction bases unmatched: 4.

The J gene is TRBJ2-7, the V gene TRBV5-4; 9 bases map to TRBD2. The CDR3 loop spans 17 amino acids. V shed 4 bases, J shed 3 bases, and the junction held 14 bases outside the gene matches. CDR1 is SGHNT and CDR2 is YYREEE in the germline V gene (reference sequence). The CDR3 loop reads CASSPAGGAGGVYEQYF. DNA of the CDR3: TGTGCCAGCAGCCCGGCCGGGGGAGCGGGGGGTGTCTACGAGCAGTACTTC.

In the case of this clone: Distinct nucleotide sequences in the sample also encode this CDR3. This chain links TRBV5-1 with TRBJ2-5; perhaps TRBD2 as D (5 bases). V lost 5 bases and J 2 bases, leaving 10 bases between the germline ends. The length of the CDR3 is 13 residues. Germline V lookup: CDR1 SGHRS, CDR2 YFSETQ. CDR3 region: CASRPGSQETQYF. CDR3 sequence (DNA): TGCGCCAGCAGACCGGGGTCTCAAGAGACCCAGTACTTC.

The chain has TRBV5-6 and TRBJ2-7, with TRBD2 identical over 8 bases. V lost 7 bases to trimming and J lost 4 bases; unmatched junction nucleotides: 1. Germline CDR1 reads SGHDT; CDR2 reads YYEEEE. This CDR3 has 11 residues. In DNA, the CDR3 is TGTGCCAGCTCGGGGGGGTACGAGCAGTACTTC. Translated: CASSGGYEQYF.

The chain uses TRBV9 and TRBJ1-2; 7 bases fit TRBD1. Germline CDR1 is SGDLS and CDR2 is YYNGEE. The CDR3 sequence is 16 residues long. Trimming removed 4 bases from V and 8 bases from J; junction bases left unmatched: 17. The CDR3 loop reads CASSLAETGKRLGYTF. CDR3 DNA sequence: TGTGCCAGCAGCTTGGCCGAGACAGGGAAGAGACTCGGCTACACCTTC.

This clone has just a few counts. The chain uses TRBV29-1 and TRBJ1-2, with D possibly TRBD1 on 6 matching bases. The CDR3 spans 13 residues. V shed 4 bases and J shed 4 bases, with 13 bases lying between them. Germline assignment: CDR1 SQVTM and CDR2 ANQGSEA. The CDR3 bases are TGCAGCGTTGGGGGGGCAGATGTCTATGGCTACACCTTC. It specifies CSVGGADVYGYTF. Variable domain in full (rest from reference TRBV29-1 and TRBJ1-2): SAVISQKPSRDICQRGTSLTIQCQVDSQVTMMFWYRQQPGQSLTLIATANQGSEATYESGFVIDKFPISRPNLTFSTLTVSNMSPEDSSIYLCSVGGADVYGYTFGSGTRLTVV.

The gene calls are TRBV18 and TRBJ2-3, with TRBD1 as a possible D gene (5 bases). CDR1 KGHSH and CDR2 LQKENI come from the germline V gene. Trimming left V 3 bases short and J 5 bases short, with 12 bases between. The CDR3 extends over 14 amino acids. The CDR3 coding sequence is TGTGCCAGCTCACCGAAAGGGGAAGAAGATACGCAGTATTTT. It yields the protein CASSPKGEEDTQYF.

CDR3 in amino acids: CASSQSTLGGNNSPLHF. CDR3 DNA sequence: TGCGCCAGCAGCCAGAGTACCTTAGGGGGCAATAATTCACCCCTCCACTTT. This rearrangement joins TRBV4-1 to TRBJ1-6, with 7 bases that match TRBD1. CDR1 is MGHRA, CDR2 YSYEKL, per germline. The CDR3 covers 17 residues. J gave up 5 bases and V 3 bases, and 10 bases lay outside the gene matches.

This CDR3 reads CASTPRSNQPQHF. CDR3 DNA sequence: TGTGCCAGCACTCCCAGATCCAATCAGCCCCAGCATTTT. This chain connects TRBV28 to TRBJ1-5, with D uncertain. The CDR3 covers 13 residues. Germline V gene sequence: CDR1 MDHEN, CDR2 SYDVKM. V was trimmed by 7 bases and J by 3 bases, leaving 10 bases between them.

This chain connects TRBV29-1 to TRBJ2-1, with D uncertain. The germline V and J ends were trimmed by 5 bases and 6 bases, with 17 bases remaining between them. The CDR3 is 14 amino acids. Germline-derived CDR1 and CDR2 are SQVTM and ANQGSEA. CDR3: CSVQILSKGNEQFF. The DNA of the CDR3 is TGCAGCGTTCAGATATTAAGTAAAGGCAATGAGCAGTTCTTC.

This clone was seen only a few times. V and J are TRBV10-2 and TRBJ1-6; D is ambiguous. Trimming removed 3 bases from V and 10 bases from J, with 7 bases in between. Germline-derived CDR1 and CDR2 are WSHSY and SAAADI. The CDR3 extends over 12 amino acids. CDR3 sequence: CASSDFGSPLHF. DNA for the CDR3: TGCGCCAGCAGTGATTTTGGGTCACCCCTCCACTTT.

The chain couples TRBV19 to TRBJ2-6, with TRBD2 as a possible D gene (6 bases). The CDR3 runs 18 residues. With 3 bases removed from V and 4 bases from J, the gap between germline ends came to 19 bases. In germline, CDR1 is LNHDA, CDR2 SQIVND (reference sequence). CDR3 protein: CASSMSRGRRGGANVLTF. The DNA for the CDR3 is TGTGCCAGTAGTATGTCCAGAGGGAGGCGGGGCGGGGCCAACGTCCTGACTTTC. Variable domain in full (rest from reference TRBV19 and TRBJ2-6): DGGITQSPKYLFRKEGQNVTLSCEQNLNHDAMYWYRQDPGQGLRLIYYSQIVNDFQKGDIAEGYSVSREKKESFPLTVTSAQKNPTAFYLCASSMSRGRRGGANVLTFGAGSRLTVL.

The CDR3 protein is CASRREGVTGELFF. For the CDR3, the DNA is TGTGCCAGTAGGCGGGAAGGGGTTACCGGGGAGCTGTTTTTT. The chain has TRBV19 and TRBJ2-2; tentatively, D is TRBD2 (6 bases). Germline V lookup: CDR1 LNHDA, CDR2 SQIVND (reference sequence). The length of the CDR3 is 14 residues. Trimming took 6 bases from V and 5 from J, leaving 13 bases between them.

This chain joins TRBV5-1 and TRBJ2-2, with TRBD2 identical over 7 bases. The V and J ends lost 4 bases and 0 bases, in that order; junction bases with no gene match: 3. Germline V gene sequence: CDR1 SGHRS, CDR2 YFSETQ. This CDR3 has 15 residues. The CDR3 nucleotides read TGCGCCAGCAGCACAAGCGGGGCGAACACCGGGGAGCTGTTTTTT. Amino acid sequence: CASSTSGANTGELFF.

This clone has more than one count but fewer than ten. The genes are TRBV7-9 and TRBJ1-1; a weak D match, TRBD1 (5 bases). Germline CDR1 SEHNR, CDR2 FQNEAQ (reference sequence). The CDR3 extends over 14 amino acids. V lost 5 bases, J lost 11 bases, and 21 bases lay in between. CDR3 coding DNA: TGTGCCAGCAGCGGGTGGGGGGGGAAAGAAGCGGCTTTCTTT. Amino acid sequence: CASSGWGGKEAAFF.

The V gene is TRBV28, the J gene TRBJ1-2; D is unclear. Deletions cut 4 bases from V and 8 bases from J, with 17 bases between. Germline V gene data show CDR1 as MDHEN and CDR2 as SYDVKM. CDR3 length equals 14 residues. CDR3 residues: CASSSVQAREGYTF. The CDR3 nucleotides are TGTGCCAGCAGTTCGGTTCAGGCTAGGGAAGGCTACACCTTC.

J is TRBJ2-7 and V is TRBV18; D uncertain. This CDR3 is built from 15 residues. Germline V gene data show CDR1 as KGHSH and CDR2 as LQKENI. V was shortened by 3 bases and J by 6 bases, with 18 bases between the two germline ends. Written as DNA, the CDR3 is TGTGCCAGCTCACCCCCTTCGCGAGAGTCCGCCGAGCAGTACTTC. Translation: CASSPPSRESAEQYF.

The CDR3 reads CASSQDPIQGNYGYTF. In DNA, the CDR3 is TGTGCCAGTAGTCAAGACCCAATACAGGGAAACTATGGCTACACCTTC. This chain uses TRBV19 with TRBJ1-2; perhaps TRBD1 as D (6 bases). The V gene lost 5 bases and the J gene lost 2 bases, with 18 bases spanning the gap. Germline CDR1 LNHDA, CDR2 SQIVND (reference sequence). The CDR3 is 16 residues long.

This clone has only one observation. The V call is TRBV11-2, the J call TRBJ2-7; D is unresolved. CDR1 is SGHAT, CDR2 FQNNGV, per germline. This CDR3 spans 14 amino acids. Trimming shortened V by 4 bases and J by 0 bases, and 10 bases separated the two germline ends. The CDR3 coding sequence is TGTGCCAGCAGCTGGCGGCAGATCTCCTACGAGCAGTACTTC. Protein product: CASSWRQISYEQYF.

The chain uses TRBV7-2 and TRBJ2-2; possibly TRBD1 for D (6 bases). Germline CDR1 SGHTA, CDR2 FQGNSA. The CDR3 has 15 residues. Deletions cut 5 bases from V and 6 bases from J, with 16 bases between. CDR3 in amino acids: CASSLDRRKPGELFF. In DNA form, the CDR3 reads TGTGCCAGCAGCCTCGACAGGAGAAAGCCCGGGGAGCTGTTTTTT.